This T cell receptor (beta chain) was profiled in a study of OX40 agonist ivuxolimab in advanced cancers. Whole-study context: Hepatocellular carcinoma, melanoma, renal cell or head and neck cancer occurred in dose-escalation patients. General study points: Relative to CD4+ cells, CD8+ T cells on average had more expanded clones. Researchers did not establish what antigens the expanded peripheral T cells target.

Data came from immunoSEQ multiplex PCR; TCRdb stores just in-frame clones and leaves some out. The sample lists roughly 76,000 clones, roughly 88% occurring once. The CDR3 spans 14 residues. The germline V and J ends were trimmed by 3 bases and 1 base, with 7 bases remaining between them. Germline CDR1 reads MDHEN; CDR2 reads SYDVKM. Samples were taken at baseline and on day 1 of cycles 4 and 7. This clone was counted a single time. Its antigen is not identified. The genes are TRBV28 and TRBJ1-5, with D tentatively TRBD1 (5 bases). The sample here was CD4+ or CD8+ T cells sorted from blood, taken in a trial of the OX40 agonist ivuxolimab. This receptor was obtained from an adult with an advanced solid tumor such as melanoma, head and neck, liver or kidney cancer. CDR3 protein: CASSLGGSNQPQHF. As DNA, the CDR3 is TGTGCCAGCAGTTTGGGGGGGAGCAATCAGCCCCAGCATTTT.